This T cell receptor beta chain was obtained from a study of shared clonotypes between healthy human individuals. Some 30,000 T cell genomes (around 200 ng DNA) went into each sorted-subset replicate. Measured with immunoSEQ multiplex PCR; TCRdb has only the in-frame clones, and not every one. The repertoire consists of some 550,000 clones, with around 97% occurring once and the leading ten covering around 0.058%. With 3 bases removed from V and 8 bases from J, the gap between germline ends came to 14 bases. This CDR3 contains 14 residues. Germline V CDR1 and CDR2: KGHSH, LQKENI. The clonotype was recovered from a young woman in good health. V and J are TRBV18 and TRBJ2-1; possible D gene TRBD2, 6 bases. Sequences were obtained from naive CD4+ T cells sorted from blood. Subset given: CD45RA+ positively selected. CDR3 in DNA: TGTGCCAGCTCACCGGCGGGGCTTGGGGATGAGCAGTTCTTC. This encodes CASSPAGLGDEQFF.